The clone carrying this T cell receptor beta chain has just a few counts. This entry belongs to a study of identical twins. TCRdb reprocessed the 5' RACE reads with MiXCR, giving one entry per CDR3 protein. The table includes some 500,000 distinct CDR3 sequences, roughly 21% detected once. CDR3 size: 15 residues. The V gene end was trimmed by 3 bases and the J gene end by 4 bases; junction bases not matched to a gene: 8. The germline V gene has CDR1 DFQATT and CDR2 SNEGSKA (reference sequence). These sequences were also reported in another study, on T cells expressing NK-cell markers.

The chain recombines TRBV20-1 with TRBJ2-3; TRBD2 agrees at 9 bases. Input material: CD4+ T cells sorted from blood. The sequence derives from a woman aged 18-35 years in good health. The CDR3 nucleotides read TGCAGTGCTAGGGGGATTCGCGGGAGGGCAGATACGCAGTATTTT. Protein sequence: CSARGIRGRADTQYF.